This T cell receptor (beta chain) appears in the sequencing data of a study of blood T cell repertoires in COVID-19. Study-level information: Samples came from the United States, Italy and Spain, spanning acute and convalescent COVID-19. Sources were T cells, B-cell-depleted T cells, or PBMCs; the material itself was cDNA or gDNA.

In the original analysis: Nucleated cell counts were estimated from reference gene primer amplification. TCRdb's copy holds only in-frame clones and misses some; the assay was immunoSEQ multiplex PCR. The V and J calls and clone size are taken from that table; D and trimming were inferred from the DNA. The data show roughly 240,000 clones, with about nine tenths seen just once and approximately 2.5% held by the top ten. Participant age was roughly 18 to 89 years, and participants resided in fewer than 25 US areas. Sequencing input: PBMCs or T cells enriched from blood (not recorded which). The source is a woman aged 40 to 55 with acute COVID-19.

CDR3 DNA: TGTGCCAGCAGCCAAGATCCAGGGGGTGGCACCGGGGAGCTGTTTTTT. Its protein product is CASSQDPGGGTGELFF. The V and J genes are TRBV3-1 (or the pseudogene TRBV3-2) and TRBJ2-2; 7 bases map to TRBD1. V was pared by 0 bases and J by 4 bases, with 5 bases of the junction left unmatched. CDR3 length: 16 amino acids. The germline V gene encodes CDR1 LGHDT and CDR2 YNNKEL (reference sequence).